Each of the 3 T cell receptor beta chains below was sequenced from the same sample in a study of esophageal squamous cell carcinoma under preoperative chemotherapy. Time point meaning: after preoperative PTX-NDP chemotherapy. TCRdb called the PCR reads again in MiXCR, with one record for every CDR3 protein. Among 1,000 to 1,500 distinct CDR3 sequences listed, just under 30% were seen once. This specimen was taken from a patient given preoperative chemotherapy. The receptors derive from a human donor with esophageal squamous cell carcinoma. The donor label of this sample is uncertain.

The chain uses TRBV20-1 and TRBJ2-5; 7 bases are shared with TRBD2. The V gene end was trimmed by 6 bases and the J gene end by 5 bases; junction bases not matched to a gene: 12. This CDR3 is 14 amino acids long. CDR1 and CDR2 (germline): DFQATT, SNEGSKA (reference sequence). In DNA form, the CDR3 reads TGCAGTGCGGCATCGGGCGGGAGTGAGGAGACCCAGTACTTC. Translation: CSAASGGSEETQYF.

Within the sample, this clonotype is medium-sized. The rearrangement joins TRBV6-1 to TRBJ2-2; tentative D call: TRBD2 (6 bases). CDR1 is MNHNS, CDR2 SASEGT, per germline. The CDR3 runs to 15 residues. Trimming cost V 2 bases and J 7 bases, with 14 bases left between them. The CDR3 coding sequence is TGTGCCAGCAGTGAATTGGCTAGCGCTAGCGGGGAGCTGTTTTTT. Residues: CASSELASASGELFF.

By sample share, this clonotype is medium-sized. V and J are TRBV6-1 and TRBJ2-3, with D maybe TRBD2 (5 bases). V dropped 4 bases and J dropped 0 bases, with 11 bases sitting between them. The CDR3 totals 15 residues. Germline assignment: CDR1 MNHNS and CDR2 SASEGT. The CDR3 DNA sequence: TGTGCCAGCAGTGGGGCCAGGAGGAGCACAGATACGCAGTATTTT. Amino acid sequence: CASSGARRSTDTQYF.